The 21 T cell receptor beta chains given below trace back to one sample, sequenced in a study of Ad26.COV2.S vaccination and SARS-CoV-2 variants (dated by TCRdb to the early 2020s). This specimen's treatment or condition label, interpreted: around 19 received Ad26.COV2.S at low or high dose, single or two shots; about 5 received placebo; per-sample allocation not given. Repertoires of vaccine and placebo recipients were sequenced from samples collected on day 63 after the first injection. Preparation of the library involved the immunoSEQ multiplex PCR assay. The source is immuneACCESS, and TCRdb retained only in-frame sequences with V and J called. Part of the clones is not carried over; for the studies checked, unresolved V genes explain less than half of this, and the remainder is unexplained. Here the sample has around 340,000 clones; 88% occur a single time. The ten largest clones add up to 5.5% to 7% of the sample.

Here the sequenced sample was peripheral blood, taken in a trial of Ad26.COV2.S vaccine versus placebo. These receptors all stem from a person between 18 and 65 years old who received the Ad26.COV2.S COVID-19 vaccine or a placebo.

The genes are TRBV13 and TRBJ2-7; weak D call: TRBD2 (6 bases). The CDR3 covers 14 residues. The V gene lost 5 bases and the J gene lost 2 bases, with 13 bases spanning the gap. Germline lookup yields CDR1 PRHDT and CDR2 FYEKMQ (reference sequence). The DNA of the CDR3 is TGTGCCAGCAGCCGTAACGGAGGGGCCTACGAGCAGTACTTC. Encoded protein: CASSRNGGAYEQYF.

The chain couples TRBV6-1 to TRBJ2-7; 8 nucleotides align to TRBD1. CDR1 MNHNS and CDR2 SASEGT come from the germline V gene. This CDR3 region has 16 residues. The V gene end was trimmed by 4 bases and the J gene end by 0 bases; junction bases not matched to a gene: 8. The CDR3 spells CASSGRYGQGSYEQYF. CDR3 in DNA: TGTGCCAGCAGTGGCCGCTACGGACAGGGCTCCTACGAGCAGTACTTC.

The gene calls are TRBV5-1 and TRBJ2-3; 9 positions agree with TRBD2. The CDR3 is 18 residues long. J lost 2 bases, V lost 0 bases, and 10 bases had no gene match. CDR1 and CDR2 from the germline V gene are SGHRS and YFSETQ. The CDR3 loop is CASSLGLLAGGSTDTQYF. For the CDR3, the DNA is TGCGCCAGCAGCTTGGGACTTCTCGCGGGGGGGTCCACAGATACGCAGTATTTT.

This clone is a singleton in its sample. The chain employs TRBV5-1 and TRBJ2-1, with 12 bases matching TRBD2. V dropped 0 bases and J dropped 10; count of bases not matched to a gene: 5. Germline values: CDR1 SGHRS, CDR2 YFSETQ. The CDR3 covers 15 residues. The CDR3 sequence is CASSLAASGGAEQFF. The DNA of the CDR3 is TGCGCCAGCAGCTTGGCAGCTAGCGGGGGGGCCGAGCAGTTCTTC.

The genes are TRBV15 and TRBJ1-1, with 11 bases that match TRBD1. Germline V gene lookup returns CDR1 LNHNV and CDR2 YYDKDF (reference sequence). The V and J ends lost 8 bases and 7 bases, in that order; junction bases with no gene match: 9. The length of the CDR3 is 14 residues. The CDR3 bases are TGTGCCACCCGGCGGACAGGGGGCGGAAATGAAGCTTTCTTT. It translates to CATRRTGGGNEAFF.

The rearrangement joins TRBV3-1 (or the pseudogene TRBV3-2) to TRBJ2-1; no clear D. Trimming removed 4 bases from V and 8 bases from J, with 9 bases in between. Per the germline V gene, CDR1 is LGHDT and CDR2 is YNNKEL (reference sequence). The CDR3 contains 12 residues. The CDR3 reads CASSLLEDEQFF. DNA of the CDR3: TGTGCCAGCAGCCTTTTAGAGGATGAGCAGTTCTTC.

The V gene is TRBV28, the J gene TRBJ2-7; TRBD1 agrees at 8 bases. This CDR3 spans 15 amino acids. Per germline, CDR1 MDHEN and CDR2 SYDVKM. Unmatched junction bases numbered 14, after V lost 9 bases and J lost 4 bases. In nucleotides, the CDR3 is TGTGCCAGTACGACAGGGGCCAAAAGGGCGTACGAGCAGTACTTC. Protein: CASTTGAKRAYEQYF. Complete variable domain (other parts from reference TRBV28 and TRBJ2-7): DVKVTQSSRYLVKRTGEKVFLECVQDMDHENMFWYRQDPGLGLRLIYFSYDVKMKEKGDIPEGYSVSREKKERFSLILESASTNQTSMYLCASTTGAKRAYEQYFGPGTRLTVT.

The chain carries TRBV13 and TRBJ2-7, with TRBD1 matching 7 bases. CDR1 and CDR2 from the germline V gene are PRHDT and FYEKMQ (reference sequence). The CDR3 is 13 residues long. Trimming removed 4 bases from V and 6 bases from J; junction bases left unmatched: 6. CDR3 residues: CASSSRDRTEQYF. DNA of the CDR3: TGTGCCAGCAGCTCCCGGGACAGAACCGAGCAGTACTTC.

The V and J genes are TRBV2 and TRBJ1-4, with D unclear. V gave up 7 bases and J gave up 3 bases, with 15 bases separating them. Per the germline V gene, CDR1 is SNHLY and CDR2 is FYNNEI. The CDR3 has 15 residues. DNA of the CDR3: TGTGCCAGCATGCTCGAGGAGGCATCTAATGAAAAACTGTTTTTT. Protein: CASMLEEASNEKLFF. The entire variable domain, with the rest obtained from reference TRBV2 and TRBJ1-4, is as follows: EPEVTQTPSHQVTQMGQEVILRCVPISNHLYFYWYRQILGQKVEFLVSFYNNEISEKSEIFDDQFSVERPDGSNFTLKIRSTKLEDSAMYFCASMLEEASNEKLFFGSGTQLSVL.

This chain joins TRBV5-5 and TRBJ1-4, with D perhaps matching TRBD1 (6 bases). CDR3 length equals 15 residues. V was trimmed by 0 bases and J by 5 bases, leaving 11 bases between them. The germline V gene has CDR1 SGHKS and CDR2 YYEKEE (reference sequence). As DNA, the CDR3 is TGTGCCAGCAGCTTGGAAACAGGGCCAAATGAAAAACTGTTTTTT. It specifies CASSLETGPNEKLFF.

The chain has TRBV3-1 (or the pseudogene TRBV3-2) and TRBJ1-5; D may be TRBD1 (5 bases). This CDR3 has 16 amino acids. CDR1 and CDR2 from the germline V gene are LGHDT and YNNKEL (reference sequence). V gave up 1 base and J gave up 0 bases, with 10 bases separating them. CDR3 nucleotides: TGTGCCAGCAGCCAAGCGGGAGGGGCTAGCAATCAGCCCCAGCATTTT. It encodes CASSQAGGASNQPQHF.

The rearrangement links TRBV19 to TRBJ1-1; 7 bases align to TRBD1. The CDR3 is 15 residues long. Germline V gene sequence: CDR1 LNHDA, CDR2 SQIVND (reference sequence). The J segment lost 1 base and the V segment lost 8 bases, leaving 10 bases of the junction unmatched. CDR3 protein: CASQSEQGRNTEAFF. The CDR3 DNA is TGTGCCAGTCAGTCCGAACAGGGGAGGAACACTGAAGCTTTCTTT.

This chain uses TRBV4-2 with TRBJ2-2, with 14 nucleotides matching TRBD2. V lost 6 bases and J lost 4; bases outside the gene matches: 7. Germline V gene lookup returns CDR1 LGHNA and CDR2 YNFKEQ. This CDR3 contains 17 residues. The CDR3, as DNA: TGTGCCAGCAGTCCCGCGGGACTAGCGGGAGTCACCGGGGAGCTGTTTTTT. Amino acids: CASSPAGLAGVTGELFF.

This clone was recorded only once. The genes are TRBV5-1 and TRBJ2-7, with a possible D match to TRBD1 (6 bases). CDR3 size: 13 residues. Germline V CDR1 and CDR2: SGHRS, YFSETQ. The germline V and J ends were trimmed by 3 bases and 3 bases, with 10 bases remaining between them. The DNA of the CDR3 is TGCGCCAGCAGCTCGGACAGCTTCTACGAGCAGTACTTC. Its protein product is CASSSDSFYEQYF.

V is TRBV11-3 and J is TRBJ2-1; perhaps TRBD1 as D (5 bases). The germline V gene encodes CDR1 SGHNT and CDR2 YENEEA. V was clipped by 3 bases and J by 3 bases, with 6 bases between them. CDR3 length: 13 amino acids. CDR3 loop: CASSFTGYNEQFF. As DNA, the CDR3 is TGTGCCAGCAGCTTTACAGGCTACAATGAGCAGTTCTTC.

The CDR3 protein is CATKGRTSVYGPDTQYF. CDR3 DNA sequence: TGTGCCACGAAAGGCCGGACTAGCGTGTATGGACCAGATACGCAGTATTTT. J is TRBJ2-3 and V is TRBV27, with 9 bases that match TRBD2. CDR1 and CDR2 from the germline V gene are MNHEY and SMNVEV (reference sequence). This CDR3 region has 17 residues. J was trimmed by 4 bases and V by 10 bases; bases with no gene match: 18.

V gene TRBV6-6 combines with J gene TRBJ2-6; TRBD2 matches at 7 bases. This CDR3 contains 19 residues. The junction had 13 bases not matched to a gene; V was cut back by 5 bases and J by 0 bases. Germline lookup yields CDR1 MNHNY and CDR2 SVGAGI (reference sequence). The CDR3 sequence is CASSPREGTTFSGANVLTF. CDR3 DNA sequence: TGTGCCAGCAGTCCTAGGGAGGGGACTACTTTCTCTGGGGCCAACGTCCTGACTTTC.

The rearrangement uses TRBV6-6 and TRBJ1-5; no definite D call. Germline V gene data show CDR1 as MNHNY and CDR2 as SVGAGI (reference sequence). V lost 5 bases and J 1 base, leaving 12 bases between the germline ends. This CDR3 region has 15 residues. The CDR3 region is CASSTKVISNQPQHF. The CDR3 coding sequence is TGTGCCAGCAGTACTAAGGTTATCAGCAATCAGCCCCAGCATTTT.

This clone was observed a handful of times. This chain's CDR3 is CASSQDLGNNSPLHF. CDR3 bases: TGTGCCAGCAGCCAAGATCTGGGTAATAATTCACCCCTCCACTTT. The chain employs TRBV3-1 (or the pseudogene TRBV3-2) and TRBJ1-6; D unclear. Trimming cost V 0 bases and J 5 bases, with 8 bases left between them. The germline gives CDR1 LGHDT, CDR2 YNNKEL (reference sequence). The CDR3 runs 15 residues.

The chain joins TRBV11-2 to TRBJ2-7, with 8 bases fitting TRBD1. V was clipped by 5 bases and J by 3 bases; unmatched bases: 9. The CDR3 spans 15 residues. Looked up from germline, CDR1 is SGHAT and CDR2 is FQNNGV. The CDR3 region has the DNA TGTGCCAGCAGCGCCCGGACAGGGATCGGCTACGAGCAGTACTTC. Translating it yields CASSARTGIGYEQYF.

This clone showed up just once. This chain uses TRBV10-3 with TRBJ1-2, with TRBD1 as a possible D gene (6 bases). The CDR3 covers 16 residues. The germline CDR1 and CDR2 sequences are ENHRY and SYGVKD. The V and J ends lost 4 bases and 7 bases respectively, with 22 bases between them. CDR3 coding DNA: TGTGCCATCAGTGCCCACAGGGACCCTAGGGGGGGTGGCTACACCTTC. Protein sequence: CAISAHRDPRGGGYTF.